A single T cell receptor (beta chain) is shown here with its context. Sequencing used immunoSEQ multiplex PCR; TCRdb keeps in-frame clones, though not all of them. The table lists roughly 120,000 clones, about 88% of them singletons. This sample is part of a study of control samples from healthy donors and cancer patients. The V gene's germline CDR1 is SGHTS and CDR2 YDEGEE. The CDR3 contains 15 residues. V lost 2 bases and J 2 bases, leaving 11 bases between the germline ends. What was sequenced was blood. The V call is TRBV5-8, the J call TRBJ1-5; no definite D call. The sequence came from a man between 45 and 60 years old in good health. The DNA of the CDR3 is TGTGCCAGCAGCTTACTGGGGATTCGCAATCAGCCCCAGCATTTT. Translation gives CASSLLGIRNQPQHF.